These 2 T cell receptor beta chains were all obtained from the same sample, sequenced in a study of CD8 T cells in ankylosing spondylitis (dated by TCRdb to about 2017). Library method: 5' RACE. TCRdb lists the instrument as Illumina HiSeq 2500. The public sequencing data were trimmed at Q25 with fastp and processed into clonotypes with MiXCR by TCRdb, which kept only in-frame beta chains. For every CDR3 protein sequence, its rows merge into one entry that carries the most common genes and DNA. The sample table records some 340,000 distinct CDR3 sequences; 14% to 15% of these occur just once. The ten largest clones take up about 1% of the sample. Sequencing was carried out using blood, either unsorted or a sorted T cell fraction (not recorded which). The receptors were gathered from a male donor with ankylosing spondylitis or in good health (not recorded which).

V and J are TRBV3-1 and TRBJ2-1; 7 bases are shared with TRBD2. The ends lost 3 bases at V and 6 bases at J; junction bases unmatched: 2. CDR1 and CDR2 from the germline V gene are LGHDT and YNNKEL (reference sequence). This CDR3 has 13 residues. The CDR3 region has the DNA TGTGCCAGCAGCCACCTAGCGGCCAATGAGCAGTTCTTC. This translates into CASSHLAANEQFF.

This clonotype was picked up a small number of times. Here the CDR3 reads CASSQERRSQAHTDTQYF. Written as DNA, the CDR3 is TGCGCCAGCAGCCAAGAGCGGCGGAGTCAGGCTCACACAGATACGCAGTATTTT. The V and J genes are TRBV4-1 and TRBJ2-3; D unclear. Germline CDR1 MGHRA, CDR2 YSYEKL. The germline V and J ends were trimmed by 0 bases and 2 bases, with 18 bases remaining between them. CDR3 size: 18 residues.